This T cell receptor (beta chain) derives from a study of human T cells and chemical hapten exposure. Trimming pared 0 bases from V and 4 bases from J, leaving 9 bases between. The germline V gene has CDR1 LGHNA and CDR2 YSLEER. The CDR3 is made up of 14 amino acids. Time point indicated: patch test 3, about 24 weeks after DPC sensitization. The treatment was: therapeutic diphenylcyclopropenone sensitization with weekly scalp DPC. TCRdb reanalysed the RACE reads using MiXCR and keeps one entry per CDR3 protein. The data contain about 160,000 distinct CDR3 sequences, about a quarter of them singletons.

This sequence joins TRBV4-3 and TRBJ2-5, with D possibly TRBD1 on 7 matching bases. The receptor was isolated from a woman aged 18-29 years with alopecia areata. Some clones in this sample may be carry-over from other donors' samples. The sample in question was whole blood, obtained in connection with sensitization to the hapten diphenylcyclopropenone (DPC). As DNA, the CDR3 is TGCGCCAGCAGCCAAGACAGGGGGGTAGAGACCCAGTACTTC. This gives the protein CASSQDRGVETQYF.